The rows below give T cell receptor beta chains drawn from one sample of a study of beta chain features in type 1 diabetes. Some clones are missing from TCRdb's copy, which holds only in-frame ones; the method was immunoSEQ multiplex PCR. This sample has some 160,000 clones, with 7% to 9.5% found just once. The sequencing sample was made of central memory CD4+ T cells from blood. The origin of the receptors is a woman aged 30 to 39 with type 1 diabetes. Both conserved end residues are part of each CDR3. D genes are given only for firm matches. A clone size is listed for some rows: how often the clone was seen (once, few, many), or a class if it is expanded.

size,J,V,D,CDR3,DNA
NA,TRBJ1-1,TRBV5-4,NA,CASSLLGAPTEAFF,TGTGCCAGCAGCTTGCTGGGGGCGCCCACTGAAGCTTTCTTT
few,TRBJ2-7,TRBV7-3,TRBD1,CASSRGQGDEQYF,TGTGCCAGCAGCCGCGGACAGGGTGACGAGCAGTACTTC
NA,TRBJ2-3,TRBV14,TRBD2,CASSQGASGRINTQYF,TGTGCCAGCAGCCAAGGGGCCAGCGGGAGAATAAATACGCAGTATTTT
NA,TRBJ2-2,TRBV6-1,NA,CASSSNEGVGELFF,TGTGCCAGCAGTTCTAACGAGGGGGTCGGGGAGCTGTTTTTT
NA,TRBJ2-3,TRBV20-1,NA,CSASRDTQYF,TGCAGTGCTAGCAGAGATACGCAGTATTTT
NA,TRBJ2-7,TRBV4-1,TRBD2,CASSQTGGWSYEQYF,TGCGCCAGCAGCCAAACGGGAGGATGGTCCTACGAGCAGTACTTC
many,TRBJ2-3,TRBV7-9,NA,CASNSHAVGGTDTQYF,TGTGCCAGCAACTCTCATGCAGTCGGGGGCACAGATACGCAGTATTTT
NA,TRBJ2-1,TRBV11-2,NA,CASSLATDYNEQFF,TGTGCCAGCAGCTTAGCGACAGACTACAATGAGCAGTTCTTC
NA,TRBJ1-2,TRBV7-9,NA,CASSFGREVDGYTF,TGTGCCAGCAGCTTCGGCAGGGAAGTTGATGGCTACACCTTC
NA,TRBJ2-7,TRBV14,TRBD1,CASSRDRASSYEQYF,TGTGCCAGCAGCCGGGACAGGGCGAGCTCCTACGAGCAGTACTTC
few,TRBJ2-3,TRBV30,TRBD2,CAWNLAASTDTQYF,TGTGCCTGGAACCTAGCGGCTAGCACAGATACGCAGTATTTT
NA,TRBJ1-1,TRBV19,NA,CASITGFANTEAFF,TGTGCCAGTATCACAGGGTTCGCGAACACTGAAGCTTTCTTT
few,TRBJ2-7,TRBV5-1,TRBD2,CASSLLAGGDEQYF,TGCGCCAGCAGCTTGTTGGCGGGAGGGGACGAGCAGTACTTC
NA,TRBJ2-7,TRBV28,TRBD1,CASSLITGQGAYEQYF,TGTGCCAGCAGTCTGATAACCGGACAGGGGGCCTACGAGCAGTACTTC
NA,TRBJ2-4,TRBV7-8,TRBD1,CASSTKSGTGYGKNIQYF,TGTGCCAGCAGCACCAAATCCGGGACAGGGTATGGCAAAAACATTCAGTACTTC
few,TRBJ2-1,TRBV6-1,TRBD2,CASSLTSGGYNEQFF,TGTGCCAGCAGTTTGACTAGCGGGGGCTACAATGAGCAGTTCTTC
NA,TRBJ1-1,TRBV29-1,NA,CSVEVGGGDTEAFF,TGCAGCGTTGAGGTCGGGGGGGGAGACACTGAAGCTTTCTTT
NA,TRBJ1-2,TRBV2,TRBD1,CASELQGAYGYTF,TGTGCCAGCGAATTACAGGGGGCGTACGGCTACACCTTC
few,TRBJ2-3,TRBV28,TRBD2,CASSSQVAGSTDTQYF,TGTGCCAGCAGTTCCCAGGTAGCGGGGAGCACAGATACGCAGTATTTT
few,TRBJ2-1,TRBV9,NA,CASSVATRYNEQFF,TGTGCCAGCAGCGTAGCTACCAGGTACAATGAGCAGTTCTTC
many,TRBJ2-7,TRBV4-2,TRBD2,CASSHPGTSGYEQYF,TGTGCCAGCAGCCATCCTGGGACTAGCGGCTACGAGCAGTACTTC
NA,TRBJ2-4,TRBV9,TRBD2,CASSPRAGANIQYF,TGTGCCAGCAGCCCCCGGGCGGGAGCGAACATTCAGTACTTC
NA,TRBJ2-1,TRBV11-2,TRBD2,CASSFTSGDYNEQFF,TGTGCCAGCAGCTTCACTAGCGGGGATTACAATGAGCAGTTCTTC
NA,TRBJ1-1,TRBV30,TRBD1,CAWTFLGTGALRAEAFF,TGTGCCTGGACCTTCTTAGGGACAGGGGCCCTTAGGGCTGAAGCTTTCTTT
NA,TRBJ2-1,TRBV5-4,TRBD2,CASSLAERLAGSNEQFF,TGTGCCAGCAGCTTGGCCGAGAGACTAGCGGGTTCTAATGAGCAGTTCTTC
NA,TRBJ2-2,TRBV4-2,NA,CASSQLQGPGELFF,TGTGCCAGCAGCCAGCTACAGGGTCCCGGGGAGCTGTTTTTT
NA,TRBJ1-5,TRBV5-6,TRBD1,CASSLDRGWNQPQHF,TGTGCCAGCAGCCTGGACAGGGGATGGAATCAGCCCCAGCATTTT
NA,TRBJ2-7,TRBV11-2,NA,CASSLGFDEQYF,TGTGCCAGCAGCTTAGGTTTCGACGAGCAGTACTTC
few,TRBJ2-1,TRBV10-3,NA,CAISDPQGKYYNEQFF,TGTGCCATCAGTGACCCTCAGGGAAAGTACTACAATGAGCAGTTCTTC